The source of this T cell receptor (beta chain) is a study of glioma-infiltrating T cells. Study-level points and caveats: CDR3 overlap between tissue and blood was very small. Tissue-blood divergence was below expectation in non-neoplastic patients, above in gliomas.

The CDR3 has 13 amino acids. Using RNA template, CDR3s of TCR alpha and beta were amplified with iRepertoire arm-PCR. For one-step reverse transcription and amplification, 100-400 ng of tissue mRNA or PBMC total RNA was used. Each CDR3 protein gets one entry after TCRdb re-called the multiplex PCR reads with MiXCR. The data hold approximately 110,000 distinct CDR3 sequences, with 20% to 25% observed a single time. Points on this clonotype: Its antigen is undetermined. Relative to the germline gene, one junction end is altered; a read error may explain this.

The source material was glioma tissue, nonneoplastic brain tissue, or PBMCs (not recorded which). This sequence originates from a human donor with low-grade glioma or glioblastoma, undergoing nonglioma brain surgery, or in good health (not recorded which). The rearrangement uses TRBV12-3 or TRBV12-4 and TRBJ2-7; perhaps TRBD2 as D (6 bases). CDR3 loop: CASSGGTYDERYF. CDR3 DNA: TGTGCCAGCAGTGGGGGGACGTATGACGAGCGGTACTTC.